Presented here are 10 T cell receptor beta chains from one specimen sequenced in a study of T-cell reconstitution after alpha-beta-depleted transplantation in children. During its preparation, the TCRbeta library received unique molecular identifiers. TCRdb independently ran MiXCR on the PCR reads; one entry per CDR3 protein. The sample lists under 300,000 distinct CDR3 sequences; 9.7% were seen once. The input for sequencing was PBMCs from the stem cell graft donor, taken from the stem cell graft. Source of these receptors: a human donor who donated a stem cell graft to a child with SCID.

This clonotype was found a few times. The chain carries TRBV3-1 and TRBJ2-3; D is unclear. The CDR3 totals 12 residues. V lost 2 bases and J 4 bases, leaving 4 bases between the germline ends. Germline V gene sequence: CDR1 LGHDT, CDR2 YNNKEL (reference sequence). As DNA, the CDR3 is TGTGCCAGCAGCCAACCCTCAGATACGCAGTATTTT. Amino acid sequence: CASSQPSDTQYF.

This clonotype came up many times. The chain recombines TRBV20-1 with TRBJ2-3, with 8 bases fitting TRBD2. CDR1 DFQATT and CDR2 SNEGSKA come from the germline V gene (reference sequence). The CDR3 consists of 14 residues. V shed 6 bases and J 2 bases; nucleotides not matched to a gene: 7. The CDR3 is CSAVPLADTDTQYF. The CDR3 bases are TGCAGTGCGGTCCCACTAGCGGACACAGATACGCAGTATTTT.

The chain recombines TRBV13 with TRBJ2-3; D remains ambiguous. There are 12 residues in the CDR3. The V end was cut by 4 bases, the J end by 1 base, with 3 bases between. The germline V gene has CDR1 PRHDT and CDR2 FYEKMQ (reference sequence). The CDR3: CASSYRTDTQYF. The DNA of the CDR3 is TGTGCCAGCAGCTATCGCACAGATACGCAGTATTTT. Complete variable domain (other parts from reference TRBV13 and TRBJ2-3): AAGVIQSPRHLIKEKRETATLKCYPIPRHDTVYWYQQGPGQDPQFLISFYEKMQSDKGSIPDRFSAQQFSDYHSELNMSSLELGDSALYFCASSYRTDTQYFGPGTRLTVL.

In its sample, this clonotype was seen many times. This rearrangement joins TRBV18 to TRBJ2-7; D is perhaps TRBD1 or TRBD2 (5 bases each). Germline-derived CDR1 and CDR2 are KGHSH and LQKENI. Trimming took 3 bases from V and 3 from J, leaving 15 bases between them. This CDR3 is built from 15 residues. The CDR3 DNA reads as TGTGCCAGCTCACCGGGACCAACTCGCGTCTACGAGCAGTACTTC. It specifies CASSPGPTRVYEQYF.

This clonotype was picked up many times. The rearrangement uses TRBV7-9 and TRBJ1-2; D may be TRBD1 (5 bases). The germline V and J ends were trimmed by 3 bases and 7 bases, with 15 bases remaining between them. The CDR3 is 14 residues long. Germline CDR1 and CDR2: SEHNR and FQNEAQ (reference sequence). The CDR3 sequence: CASSLSSGTRGYTF. Here the CDR3 DNA reads TGTGCCAGCAGCTTGTCCTCCGGGACCCGTGGCTACACCTTC.

This clonotype came up many times. The CDR3 here is CSAKSGGASGTQYF. DNA of the CDR3: TGCAGTGCTAAGTCGGGGGGGGCCTCAGGTACGCAGTATTTT. This sequence joins TRBV20-1 and TRBJ2-3, with 8 positions matching TRBD2. Germline-derived CDR1 and CDR2 are DFQATT and SNEGSKA (reference sequence). J was trimmed by 8 bases and V by 4 bases; bases with no gene match: 11. The CDR3 consists of 14 residues.

The CDR3 reads CSARDLRSGDTEAFF. The CDR3 DNA follows: TGCAGTGCTAGAGATCTGAGGAGTGGGGACACTGAAGCTTTCTTT. This chain connects TRBV20-1 to TRBJ1-1; unclear D gene. This CDR3 contains 15 residues. Per the germline V gene, CDR1 is DFQATT and CDR2 is SNEGSKA (reference sequence). Trimming removed 0 bases from V and 3 bases from J, with 14 bases in between.

Many counts were recorded for this clonotype. The rearrangement links TRBV10-3 to TRBJ1-3; D is unresolved. Trimming stripped 8 bases from V and 8 bases from J, with 19 bases between. CDR1 and CDR2 (germline): ENHRY, SYGVKD. CDR3 size: 14 residues. DNA of the CDR3: TGTGCCATCCGCTCCAGGAGGGATTGGGACACCATATATTTT. Protein product: CAIRSRRDWDTIYF.

The V gene is TRBV18, the J gene TRBJ1-3; TRBD1 matches 7 bases. The CDR3 covers 17 residues. CDR1 and CDR2 from the germline V gene are KGHSH and LQKENI. J was trimmed by 1 base and V by 0 bases; bases with no gene match: 6. For the CDR3, the DNA is TGTGCCAGCTCACCACCGGGACAGATAGGATCTGGAAACACCATATATTTT. Amino acids: CASSPPGQIGSGNTIYF.

This clonotype was observed at least ten times. The V and J genes are TRBV20-1 and TRBJ1-1; perhaps TRBD1 as D (5 bases). Germline V lookup: CDR1 DFQATT, CDR2 SNEGSKA (reference sequence). V was pared by 0 bases and J by 4 bases, with 15 bases between. There are 15 residues in the CDR3. CDR3 nucleotide sequence: TGCAGTGCTAGAGATCTCGTCAGGGTGGGCACTGAAGCTTTCTTT. As protein: CSARDLVRVGTEAFF.